This is a list of T cell receptor beta chains from one sample in a study of T-cell memory formation after mild COVID-19. Via MiXCR, TCRdb re-called the 5' RACE reads, giving one row per CDR3 protein. The sample yields about 440,000 distinct CDR3 sequences, about 19% seen once. The sequenced material came from PBMCs or a T cell subset sorted from them (not recorded which). All receptors come from an adult woman who had mild COVID-19 (a few samples of this study predate the infection). Cell type and time point are not known. Both conserved end residues are part of each CDR3. D genes are given only for firm matches. A clone size is listed for some rows: how often the clone was seen (once, few, many), or a class if it is expanded.

v_gene,d_gene,j_gene,abundance,CDR3nt,CDR3aa
TRBV7-2,TRBD2,TRBJ2-1,NA,TGTGCCAGCAGCACGATTCTAGCGGGGGTCGGTAATGAGCAGTTCTTC,CASSTILAGVGNEQFF
TRBV7-3,TRBD2,TRBJ2-3,few,TGTGCCAGCAGCGTCTCTAGCGGGAGCGATACGCAGTATTTT,CASSVSSGSDTQYF
TRBV10-3,TRBD2,TRBJ2-1,NA,TGTGCCATCAGTGGGGCGGGGGGGATCCCTGAGCAGTTCTTC,CAISGAGGIPEQFF
TRBV20-1,TRBD1,TRBJ1-6,NA,TGCAGTGCTAGACCCAGGGGGCGCGGAAATTCACCCCTCCACTTT,CSARPRGRGNSPLHF
TRBV5-4,TRBD2,TRBJ2-3,few,TGTGCCAGCAGCTTGGCGCTCGGGGGGACCGATACGCAGTATTTT,CASSLALGGTDTQYF
TRBV5-1,NA,TRBJ1-1,NA,TGCGCCAGCAGCTCCAGGACAGCCAACACTGAAGCTTTCTTT,CASSSRTANTEAFF
TRBV7-8,NA,TRBJ1-6,NA,TGTGCCAGCAGCTTAGTTAGGGCGGCAGGGTCGGTGGCGAATTCACCCCTCCACTTT,CASSLVRAAGSVANSPLHF
TRBV7-2,NA,TRBJ1-5,NA,TGTGCCAGCAGCTTACGGGGGATAAGCAATCAGCCCCAGCATTTT,CASSLRGISNQPQHF
TRBV7-6,TRBD1,TRBJ1-1,NA,TGTGCCAGCAGCTTAGAGGCGGGACAGGGATTCACTGAAGCTTTCTTT,CASSLEAGQGFTEAFF
TRBV29-1,TRBD2,TRBJ2-5,few,TGCAGCGTTGATGGTTTTAGGGCTAGCGGGGCAGAGACCCAGTACTTC,CSVDGFRASGAETQYF
TRBV7-8,NA,TRBJ1-4,few,TGTGCCAGCAGCTTAGAACGGATCGGTACTAATGAAAAACTGTTTTTT,CASSLERIGTNEKLFF
TRBV12-3/TRBV12-4,NA,TRBJ2-5,many,TGTGCCAGCAGCCCACCAGGTCTGCCTCTTCAAGAGACCCAGTACTTC,CASSPPGLPLQETQYF
TRBV5-1,TRBD1,TRBJ2-5,NA,TGCGCCAGCAGCTTCGGGACAGGGGAAGAGACCCAGTACTTC,CASSFGTGEETQYF
TRBV4-2,NA,TRBJ2-5,NA,TGTGCCAGCAGCCTTATCATTAGCGGCCAAGAGACCCAGTACTTC,CASSLIISGQETQYF
TRBV6-1,NA,TRBJ1-2,NA,TGTGCCAGCAGCGTCACAGGACGCGAGGGCTACACCTTC,CASSVTGREGYTF
TRBV15,NA,TRBJ2-5,NA,TGTGCCACCAGCAGAGCTGGAGGGCCAGAGACCCAGTACTTC,CATSRAGGPETQYF
TRBV9,NA,TRBJ2-1,NA,TGTGCCAGCAGCCCCCCCCGGGGGCCGGATGAGCAGTTCTTC,CASSPPRGPDEQFF
TRBV7-7,NA,TRBJ2-3,NA,TGTGCTAGCAGGGGAAAGCGGGACGCTGTAAACACAGATACGCAGTATTTT,CASRGKRDAVNTDTQYF
TRBV2,NA,TRBJ1-1,NA,TGTGCCAGCAGTGACAGGCCTCCGGGCACTGAAGCTTTCTTT,CASSDRPPGTEAFF
TRBV7-3,TRBD2,TRBJ2-3,few,TGTGCCAGCAGCCCCGCGGGGGGCGGGACAGATACGCAGTATTTT,CASSPAGGGTDTQYF
TRBV11-2,TRBD2,TRBJ2-1,NA,TGTGCCAGCAGCCTTTCCTCCGGGACTAGCGGGCCGGAGCAGTTCTTC,CASSLSSGTSGPEQFF
TRBV29-1,NA,TRBJ1-1,NA,TGCAGCGTTGAGTCCCAGACGTACACTGAAGCTTTCTTT,CSVESQTYTEAFF
TRBV27,TRBD2,TRBJ2-2,NA,TGTGCCAGCAGTACGCGGGGGGGCTACACCGGGGAGCTGTTTTTT,CASSTRGGYTGELFF
TRBV5-1,NA,TRBJ2-3,NA,TGCGCCAGCAGCTTACCAGACTGTAGCACAGATACGCAGTATTTT,CASSLPDCSTDTQYF
TRBV10-3,NA,TRBJ2-7,NA,TGTGCCATCAGGAGGACGGATGCCTACGAGCAGTACTTC,CAIRRTDAYEQYF
TRBV5-1,NA,TRBJ1-1,NA,TGCGCCAGCAGCTTCCGGACAGAGAACACTGAAGCTTTCTTT,CASSFRTENTEAFF
TRBV5-8,TRBD1,TRBJ2-3,many,TGTGCCAGCACCCGGGCAGGGGGTTACGATACGCAGTATTTT,CASTRAGGYDTQYF
TRBV7-9,TRBD1,TRBJ2-5,few,TGTGCCAGCAGCTTGTCCGACAGGGGAGGAGAGACCCAGTACTTC,CASSLSDRGGETQYF
TRBV24-1,NA,TRBJ1-1,few,TGTGCCACCAGTGATTTTGCCCGGGCGGGCGGGGGCCCGGGCGCTGAAGCTTTCTTT,CATSDFARAGGGPGAEAFF
TRBV15,TRBD1,TRBJ2-5,NA,TGTGCCACCAGCCCTTTGGCAGGGGGACGGGAGACCCAGTACTTC,CATSPLAGGRETQYF
TRBV29-1,TRBD2,TRBJ2-3,few,TGCAGCGTTATGCGGGAGGGATACACAGATACGCAGTATTTT,CSVMREGYTDTQYF